The T cell receptor beta chain under discussion was sequenced for a study of beta chain features in type 1 diabetes. Expressed TCRB transcripts were sequenced because the entire RNA isolate underwent reverse transcription. Sequencing was performed with immunoSEQ multiplex PCR; in TCRdb, only in-frame clones are kept and a portion is missing. The sample includes around 600,000 clones, 9.5% to 15% seen only once; the top ten take around 0.12%. Every donor had blood drawn once into heparin, approximately 110 mL on average. Losses at the gene ends were 5 bases for V and 5 bases for J; bases not matched to a gene: 11. There are 16 residues in the CDR3. CDR1 is SNHLY, CDR2 FYNNEI, per germline. As to this clone: Its antigen is not identified.

Study observations and caveats: For Type 1 diabetes patients, all four CD4+ subsets carried TCRB CDR3s that were moderately but significantly shorter. Healthy donors had naive, central memory and Treg TCRB repertoires that appeared less similar than those seen among patients.

This sequence joins TRBV2 and TRBJ2-1, with TRBD2 identical over 8 bases. Input material: naive CD4+ T cells from blood. This clonotype was obtained from a man aged 30-40 years with type 1 diabetes. The CDR3 coding sequence is TGTGCCAGCAGTCCGAGCGGGGGCGCCGAGGACAATGAGCAGTTCTTC. Encoded protein: CASSPSGGAEDNEQFF.